The sequence of this TCR beta chain was determined in a study of cytomegalovirus exposure and HLA in healthy donors. Study-wide background: Samples from HLA-typed donors yielded about 85 million unique TCRs in an early data release.

V dropped 5 bases and J dropped 13; count of bases not matched to a gene: 13. Germline V gene data show CDR1 as SGHVS and CDR2 as FQNEAQ. The CDR3 contains 14 residues. The PCR had 60 Vbeta and 13 Jbeta primers. The repertoire was sequenced with immunoSEQ multiplex PCR; TCRdb's copy has only in-frame clones and lacks some. Of about 180,000 clones detected, about 80% appear once; the ten largest clones hold 1.5% to 2%. Material: PBMCs. This TCR was sampled from a woman aged 30 to 39 in good health and CMV-seronegative. The rearrangement uses TRBV7-8 and TRBJ2-3, with 9 bases identical to TRBD1. CDR3 nucleotides: TGTGCCAGCAGCAGAAACCCCGGGACAGGGAATAAGTATTTT. Residues: CASSRNPGTGNKYF.